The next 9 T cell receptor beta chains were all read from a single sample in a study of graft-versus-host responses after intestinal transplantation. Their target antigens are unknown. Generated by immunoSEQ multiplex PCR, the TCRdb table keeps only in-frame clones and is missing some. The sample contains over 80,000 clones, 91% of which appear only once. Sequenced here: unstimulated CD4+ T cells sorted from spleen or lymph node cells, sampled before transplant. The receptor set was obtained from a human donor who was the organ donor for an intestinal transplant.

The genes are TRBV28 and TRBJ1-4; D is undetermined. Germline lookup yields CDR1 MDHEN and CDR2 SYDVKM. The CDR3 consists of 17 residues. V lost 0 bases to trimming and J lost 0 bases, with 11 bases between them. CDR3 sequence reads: CASSLWWAGPTNEKLFF. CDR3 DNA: TGTGCCAGCAGTTTATGGTGGGCGGGTCCAACTAATGAAAAACTGTTTTTT.

In DNA form, the CDR3 reads TGCGCCAGCAGCCAAGCCCTACAGGAAACGCTAGCCAAAAACATTCAGTACTTC. The encoded protein is CASSQALQETLAKNIQYF. The chain recombines TRBV4-1 with TRBJ2-4, with D tentatively TRBD1 (5 bases). The CDR3 is 18 amino acids. Trimming removed 1 base at V and 0 bases at J, with 16 bases between. Germline V lookup: CDR1 MGHRA, CDR2 YSYEKL.

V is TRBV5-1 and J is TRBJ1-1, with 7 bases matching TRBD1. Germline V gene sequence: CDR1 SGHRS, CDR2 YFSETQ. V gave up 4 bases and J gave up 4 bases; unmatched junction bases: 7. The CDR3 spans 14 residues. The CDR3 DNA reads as TGCGCCAGCAGCCCTCTGACAGGGCCCACTGAAGCTTTCTTT. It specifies CASSPLTGPTEAFF.

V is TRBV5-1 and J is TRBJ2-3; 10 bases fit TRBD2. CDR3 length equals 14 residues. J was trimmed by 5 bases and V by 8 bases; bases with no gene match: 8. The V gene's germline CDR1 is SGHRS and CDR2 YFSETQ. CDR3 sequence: CASTRLAGEDTQYF. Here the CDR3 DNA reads TGCGCCAGTACTCGACTAGCGGGTGAAGATACGCAGTATTTT. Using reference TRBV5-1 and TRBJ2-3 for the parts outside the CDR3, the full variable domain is KAGVTQTPRYLIKTRGQQVTLSCSPISGHRSVSWYQQTPGQGLQFLFEYFSETQRNKGNFPGRFSGRQFSNSRSEMNVSTLELGDSALYLCASTRLAGEDTQYFGPGTRLTVL.

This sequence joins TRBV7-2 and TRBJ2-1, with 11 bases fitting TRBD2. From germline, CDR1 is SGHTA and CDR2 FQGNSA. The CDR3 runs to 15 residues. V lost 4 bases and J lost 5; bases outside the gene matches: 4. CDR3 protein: CASSSSSGGNNEQFF. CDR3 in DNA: TGTGCCAGCAGCTCATCTAGCGGGGGGAACAATGAGCAGTTCTTC.

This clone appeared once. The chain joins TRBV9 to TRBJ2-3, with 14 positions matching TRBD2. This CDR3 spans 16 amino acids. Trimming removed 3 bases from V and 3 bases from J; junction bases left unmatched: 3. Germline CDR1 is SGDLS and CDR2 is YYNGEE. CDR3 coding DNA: TGTGCCAGCAGCGCCAGACTAGCGGGGGGGACAGATACGCAGTATTTT. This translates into CASSARLAGGTDTQYF.

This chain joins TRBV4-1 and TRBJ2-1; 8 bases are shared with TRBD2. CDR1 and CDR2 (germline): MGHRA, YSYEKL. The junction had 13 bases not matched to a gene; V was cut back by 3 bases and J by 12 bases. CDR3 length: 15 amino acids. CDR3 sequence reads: CASSHEAGARRVQFF. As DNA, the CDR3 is TGCGCCAGCAGCCACGAAGCGGGGGCCCGGCGGGTGCAGTTCTTC.

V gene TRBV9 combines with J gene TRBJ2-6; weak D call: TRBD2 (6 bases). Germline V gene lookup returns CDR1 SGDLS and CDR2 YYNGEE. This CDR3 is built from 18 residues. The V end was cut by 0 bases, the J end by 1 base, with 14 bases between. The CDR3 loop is CASSVGGGSHSGANVLTF. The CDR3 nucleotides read TGTGCCAGCAGCGTAGGGGGAGGATCCCATTCTGGGGCCAACGTCCTGACTTTC. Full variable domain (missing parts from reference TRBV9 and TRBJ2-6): DSGVTQTPKHLITATGQRVTLRCSPRSGDLSVYWYQQSLDQGLQFLIQYYNGEERAKGNILERFSAQQFPDLHSELNLSSLELGDSALYFCASSVGGGSHSGANVLTFGAGSRLTVL.

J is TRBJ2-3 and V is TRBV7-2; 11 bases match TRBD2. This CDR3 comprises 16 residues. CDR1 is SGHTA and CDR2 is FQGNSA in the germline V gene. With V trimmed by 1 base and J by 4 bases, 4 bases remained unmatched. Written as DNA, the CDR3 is TGTGCCAGCAGCTTAGGCCTAGCGGGGGGCGCAGATACGCAGTATTTT. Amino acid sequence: CASSLGLAGGADTQYF.